Detailed here is one T cell receptor (beta chain). Its cognate antigen is unknown. There are 17 residues in the CDR3. The V end lost 0 bases, the J end lost 4 bases, and 15 bases lay between the germline ends. Looked up from germline, CDR1 is LGHNA and CDR2 is YSLEER. Only in-frame clones appear in the TCRdb table, and some are missing; sequencing was by immunoSEQ multiplex PCR. The sample has some 85,000 clones; around nine tenths are singletons. These data belong to a study of OX40 agonist ivuxolimab in advanced cancers. Study-level background: A mean age of roughly 66 years, range roughly 23 to 85, was recorded, and 82.7% were male. Study-wide results and caveats: Partial responders receiving 0.1-3.0 mg/kg showed among the lowest clonal expansion. Dosing at 0.1 to 3.0 mg/kg was accompanied by clonal expansion of CD4+ and CD8+ blood T cells by week 6.

This clonotype was sampled from an adult with an advanced solid tumor such as melanoma, head and neck, liver or kidney cancer. The sequences come from CD4+ or CD8+ T cells sorted from blood, collected in a trial of the OX40 agonist ivuxolimab. The J gene is TRBJ2-2, the V gene TRBV4-3; weak D call: TRBD1 (5 bases). The CDR3 DNA follows: TGCGCCAGCAGCCAAGAGATTTCAGGGTGGGGCACCGGGGAGCTGTTTTTT. This codes for CASSQEISGWGTGELFF.